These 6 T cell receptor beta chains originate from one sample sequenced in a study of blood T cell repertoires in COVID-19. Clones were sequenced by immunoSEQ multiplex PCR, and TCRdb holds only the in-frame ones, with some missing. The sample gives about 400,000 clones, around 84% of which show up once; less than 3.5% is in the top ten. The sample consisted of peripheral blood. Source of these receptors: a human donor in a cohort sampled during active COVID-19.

The CDR3 sequence is CATSSRAGGPKNIQYF. The CDR3 coding sequence is TGTGCCACCAGCAGCAGGGCAGGGGGACCCAAAAACATTCAGTACTTC. The chain carries TRBV15 and TRBJ2-4; 7 nucleotides agree with TRBD1. The V gene's germline CDR1 is LNHNV and CDR2 YYDKDF (reference sequence). CDR3 length equals 16 residues. J was trimmed by 2 bases and V by 3 bases; bases with no gene match: 7.

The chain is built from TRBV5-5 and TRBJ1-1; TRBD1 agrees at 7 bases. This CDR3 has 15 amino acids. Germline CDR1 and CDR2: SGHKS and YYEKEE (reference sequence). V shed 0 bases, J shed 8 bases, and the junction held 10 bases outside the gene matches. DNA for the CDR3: TGTGCCAGCAGCTTGGCGGGACAGCCTAGACACGAAGCTTTCTTT. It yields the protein CASSLAGQPRHEAFF.

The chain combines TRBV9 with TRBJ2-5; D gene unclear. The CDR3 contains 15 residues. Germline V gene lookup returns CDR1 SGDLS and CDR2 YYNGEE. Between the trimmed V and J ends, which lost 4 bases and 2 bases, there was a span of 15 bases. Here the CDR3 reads CASSQTPAAQETQYF. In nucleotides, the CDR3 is TGTGCCAGCAGCCAAACCCCTGCGGCTCAAGAGACCCAGTACTTC.

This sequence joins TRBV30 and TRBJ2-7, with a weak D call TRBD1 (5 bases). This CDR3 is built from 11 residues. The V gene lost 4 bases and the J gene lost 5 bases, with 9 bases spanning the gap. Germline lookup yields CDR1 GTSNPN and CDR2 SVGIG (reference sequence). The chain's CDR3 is CAWTGFHEQYF. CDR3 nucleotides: TGTGCCTGGACAGGGTTCCACGAGCAGTACTTC. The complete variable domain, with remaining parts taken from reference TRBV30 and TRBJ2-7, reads SQTIHQWPATLVQPVGSPLSLECTVEGTSNPNLYWYRQAAGRGLQLLFYSVGIGQISSEVPQNLSASRPQDRQFILSSKKLLLSDSGFYLCAWTGFHEQYFGPGTRLTVT.

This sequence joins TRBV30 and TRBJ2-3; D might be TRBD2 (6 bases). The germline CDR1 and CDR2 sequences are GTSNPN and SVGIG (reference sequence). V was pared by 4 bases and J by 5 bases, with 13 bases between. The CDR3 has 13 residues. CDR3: CAWTGTSRDTQYF. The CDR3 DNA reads TGTGCCTGGACAGGAACTAGCCGAGATACGCAGTATTTT.

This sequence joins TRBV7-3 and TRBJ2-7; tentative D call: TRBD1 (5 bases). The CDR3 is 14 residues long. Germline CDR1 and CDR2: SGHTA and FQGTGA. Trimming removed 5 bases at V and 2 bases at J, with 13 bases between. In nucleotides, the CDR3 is TGTGCCAGCAGCACACAGGCAGGGCCCTACGAGCAGTACTTC. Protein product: CASSTQAGPYEQYF. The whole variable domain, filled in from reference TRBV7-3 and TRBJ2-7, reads GAGVSQTPSNKVTEKGKYVELRCDPISGHTALYWYRQSLGQGPEFLIYFQGTGAADDSGLPNDRFFAVRPEGSVSTLKIQRTERGDSAVYLCASSTQAGPYEQYFGPGTRLTVT.